This T cell receptor (beta chain) was documented in a study of cytomegalovirus exposure and HLA in healthy donors. Broader study findings: In an earlier analysis, most TCR beta V segments were productive about 87% or about 30% of the time.

This clone is judged medium-sized (0.01 to 0.1%). Its antigen is still unknown. The PCR used 60 Vbeta and 13 Jbeta primers. Using immunoSEQ multiplex PCR, the repertoire was profiled, and TCRdb retains in-frame clones only, with some absent. The sample lists approximately 160,000 clones, 68% seen once, with over 1.2% in the top ten. The sample was PBMCs. The source of this sequence is a man in his fifties in good health and CMV-seronegative.

The CDR3 is CASSPTASSGGEGTQYF. The CDR3 coding sequence is TGTGCCAGTAGTCCCACCGCTTCTAGCGGGGGGGAGGGTACGCAGTATTTT. The chain recombines TRBV19 with TRBJ2-3, with 12 nucleotides matching TRBD2. The CDR3 runs 17 residues. V gave up 5 bases and J gave up 8 bases; unmatched junction bases: 14. Germline V gene lookup returns CDR1 LNHDA and CDR2 SQIVND (reference sequence). Full variable domain (outside the CDR3, taken from reference TRBV19 and TRBJ2-3): DGGITQSPKYLFRKEGQNVTLSCEQNLNHDAMYWYRQDPGQGLRLIYYSQIVNDFQKGDIAEGYSVSREKKESFPLTVTSAQKNPTAFYLCASSPTASSGGEGTQYFGPGTRLTVL.